The 31 T cell receptor beta chains in this list originate from one sample, sequenced in a study of T cells expressing NK-cell markers (dated by TCRdb to about 2020). The method behind the library was 5' RACE. The sequencing machine was an Illumina HiSeq 2000. TCRdb reprocessed the reads, and each CDR3 protein sequence is entered once, without DNA. This sample's listing comprises 120,000 to 150,000 distinct CDR3 sequences. In total, the top ten clones hold 9% to 15% of the sample. The sample comprised blood T cells: a sorted CD56 or NKG2C T cell subset, CD4+ or CD8+ T cells, or bulk PBMC T cells (not recorded which). Receptors originate from a man between 18 and 35 years old in good health. Donor details come from another sample of the same person, matched by shared clones.

The rearrangement uses TRBV18 and TRBJ2-7; the TCRdb call, TRBD1, lacks DNA for checking. The length of the CDR3 is 15 residues. Germline V gene data show CDR1 as KGHSH and CDR2 as LQKENI. This chain's CDR3 is CASSPPQGPTYEQYF.

The genes are TRBV4-3 and TRBJ2-3; TCRdb's D call, TRBD1, is unchecked because there is no DNA. The CDR3 loop spans 16 amino acids. Germline assignment: CDR1 LGHNA and CDR2 YSLEER. The CDR3 is CASSQVARGHTDTQYF.

The chain has TRBV11-2 and TRBJ2-5. The CDR3 length is 12 residues. Germline V gene sequence: CDR1 SGHAT, CDR2 FQNNGV. The CDR3 protein is CASNGRSETQYF.

The chain has TRBV4-1 and TRBJ2-3; TCRdb's D call of TRBD1 is untestable without DNA. The CDR3 spans 15 residues. Germline CDR1 reads MGHRA; CDR2 reads YSYEKL. The CDR3 sequence is CASSQPQGSTDTQYF.

The V gene is TRBV7-3, the J gene TRBJ2-1; TCRdb's D call of TRBD1 is untestable without DNA. This CDR3 spans 13 amino acids. Germline V gives CDR1 SGHTA, CDR2 FQGTGA. This CDR3 reads CASSSGNHDEQFF.

This rearrangement joins TRBV20-1 to TRBJ2-7; the TCRdb call, TRBD1, lacks DNA for checking. The CDR3 spans 14 residues. Germline V gene sequence: CDR1 DFQATT, CDR2 SNEGSKA (reference sequence). The CDR3: CSAREPGQGNEQYF.

The chain recombines TRBV29-1 with TRBJ1-2. The germline CDR1 and CDR2 sequences are SQVTM and ANQGSEA. The CDR3 is 14 amino acids. Here the CDR3 reads CSVEALGRFYGYTF.

The chain couples TRBV7-2 to TRBJ2-7; TCRdb selects TRBD2, and the lack of DNA leaves this call unchecked. Germline CDR1 and CDR2: SGHTA and FQGNSA. The CDR3 has 15 residues. The CDR3 loop reads CASREPGLAGPEQYF.

This chain connects TRBV4-1 to TRBJ2-2. CDR3 length: 14 residues. Germline-derived CDR1 and CDR2 are MGHRA and YSYEKL. The CDR3 loop is CASRQGLGTGELFF.

The V gene is TRBV3-1, the J gene TRBJ2-7; the D call of TRBD1 rests on TCRdb alone, since no DNA is present to check it. Per the germline V gene, CDR1 is LGHDT and CDR2 is YNNKEL (reference sequence). This CDR3 region has 17 residues. The CDR3: CASSQWGTGQGNYEQYF.

The V call is TRBV3-1, the J call TRBJ2-5; with no DNA, the TCRdb D assignment of TRBD1 cannot be verified. Looked up from germline, CDR1 is LGHDT and CDR2 is YNNKEL (reference sequence). This CDR3 region has 16 residues. The CDR3 region is CASSQEVGSLQETQYF.

V is TRBV20-1 and J is TRBJ2-1. CDR1 is DFQATT, CDR2 SNEGSKA, per germline (reference sequence). There are 12 residues in the CDR3. CDR3 protein: CSAREMVDEQFF.

CDR3 sequence: CASSYDRDSINYGYTF. The gene calls are TRBV6-5 and TRBJ1-2; the D call of TRBD1 rests on TCRdb alone, since no DNA is present to check it. Germline V gene sequence: CDR1 MNHEY, CDR2 SVGAGI. The CDR3 totals 16 residues.

The chain couples TRBV6-1 to TRBJ2-1; TCRdb's D gene call, TRBD2, goes unchecked for lack of DNA. The CDR3 has 13 amino acids. The V gene's germline CDR1 is MNHNS and CDR2 SASEGT. The CDR3 reads CASTSGGNNEQFF.

The CDR3 is CASSVVDGGTGNYGYTF. The gene calls are TRBV9 and TRBJ1-2; the TRBD1 assignment by TCRdb is unverifiable without DNA. The germline V gene has CDR1 SGDLS and CDR2 YYNGEE. The CDR3 runs 17 residues.

V usage is TRBV5-5 and J usage is TRBJ2-7; TCRdb's D call of TRBD1 is untestable without DNA. This CDR3 has 12 amino acids. The V gene's germline CDR1 is SGHKS and CDR2 YYEKEE (reference sequence). CDR3 sequence: CASSLGRNEQYF.

The V and J genes are TRBV29-1 and TRBJ2-3. The CDR3 runs to 11 residues. CDR1 and CDR2 from the germline V gene are SQVTM and ANQGSEA. CDR3 residues: CSPSYGDTQYF.

V is TRBV12-3 or TRBV12-4 and J is TRBJ2-7; as DNA is missing, the TRBD2 call by TCRdb cannot be tested. This CDR3 is built from 15 residues. CDR3 loop: CASSLWASGHYEQYF.

The V and J genes are TRBV7-6 and TRBJ2-1; the TRBD1 assignment by TCRdb is unverifiable without DNA. Per the germline V gene, CDR1 is SGHVS and CDR2 is FNYEAQ. The CDR3 sequence is 13 residues long. CDR3 protein: CASSISRGDEQFF.

This chain connects TRBV4-3 to TRBJ1-6. Germline CDR1 is LGHNA and CDR2 is YSLEER. The CDR3 extends over 17 amino acids. CDR3 in amino acids: CASSQDIAQRDNSPLHF.

The V call is TRBV4-3, the J call TRBJ1-4; TCRdb indicates TRBD1, and absent DNA this call remains unverified. The germline V gene encodes CDR1 LGHNA and CDR2 YSLEER. The CDR3 loop spans 13 amino acids. The chain's CDR3 is CASSQDFAGLLFF.

The chain uses TRBV27 and TRBJ2-3; the D call from TCRdb, TRBD2, cannot be confirmed without DNA. This CDR3 spans 14 amino acids. CDR1 is MNHEY, CDR2 SMNVEV, per germline (reference sequence). CDR3 amino acids: CASSFYAGATAQYF.

The chain couples TRBV3-1 to TRBJ2-1; TCRdb calls TRBD2, which cannot be checked without DNA. The length of the CDR3 is 16 residues. CDR1 and CDR2 (germline): LGHDT, YNNKEL (reference sequence). The CDR3 is CASSKKRGSSYNEQFF.

The chain is built from TRBV19 and TRBJ2-1. The V gene's germline CDR1 is LNHDA and CDR2 SQIVND (reference sequence). The CDR3 runs 15 residues. CDR3 region: CASTPGQGSYNEQFF.

The chain has TRBV14 and TRBJ1-1. The CDR3 totals 13 residues. Germline-derived CDR1 and CDR2 are SGHDN and FVKESK. The CDR3 here is CASSQGRLTEAFF.

The rearrangement links TRBV27 to TRBJ2-2; the TCRdb D gene call, TRBD2, has no DNA to confirm it. Germline V gene sequence: CDR1 MNHEY, CDR2 SMNVEV (reference sequence). The length of the CDR3 is 14 residues. The CDR3 protein is CASRDSGIPGELFF.

V usage is TRBV20-1 and J usage is TRBJ2-1; TCRdb calls TRBD2, which cannot be checked without DNA. CDR3 length: 16 residues. Looked up from germline, CDR1 is DFQATT and CDR2 is SNEGSKA (reference sequence). The CDR3 sequence is CSARTSGSISYNEQFF.

The chain uses TRBV12-3 or TRBV12-4 and TRBJ2-3; the D call of TRBD1 rests on TCRdb alone, since no DNA is present to check it. The length of the CDR3 is 17 residues. The chain's CDR3 is CASSLSAPHLDTDTQYF.

The chain combines TRBV27 with TRBJ2-2; no DNA is available, so the TRBD2 call from TCRdb remains unchecked. The germline V gene has CDR1 MNHEY and CDR2 SMNVEV (reference sequence). CDR3 size: 16 residues. The CDR3 reads CASSSLAGGYTGELFF.

The J gene is TRBJ2-1, the V gene TRBV11-2; the TCRdb D gene call, TRBD2, has no DNA to confirm it. The CDR3 runs 16 residues. Germline V lookup: CDR1 SGHAT, CDR2 FQNNGV. The CDR3 loop reads CASSLSRALSYNEQFF.

V gene TRBV3-1 combines with J gene TRBJ2-1; TCRdb selects TRBD2, and the lack of DNA leaves this call unchecked. Germline assignment: CDR1 LGHDT and CDR2 YNNKEL (reference sequence). CDR3 size: 19 residues. This CDR3 reads CASSQVPTGTVWAYNEQFF.